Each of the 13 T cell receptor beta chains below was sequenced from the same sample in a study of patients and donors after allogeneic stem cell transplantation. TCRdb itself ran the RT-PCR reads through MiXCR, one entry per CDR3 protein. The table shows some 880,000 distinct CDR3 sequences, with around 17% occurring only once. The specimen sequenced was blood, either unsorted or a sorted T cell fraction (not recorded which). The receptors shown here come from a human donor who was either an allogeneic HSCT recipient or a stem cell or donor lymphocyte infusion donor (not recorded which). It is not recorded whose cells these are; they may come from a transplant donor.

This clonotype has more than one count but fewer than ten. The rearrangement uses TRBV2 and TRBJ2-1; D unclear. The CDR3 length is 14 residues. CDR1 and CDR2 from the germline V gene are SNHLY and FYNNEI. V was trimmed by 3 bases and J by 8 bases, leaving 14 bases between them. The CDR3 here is CASSDRAGPHEQFF. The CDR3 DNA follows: TGTGCCAGCAGTGATAGGGCAGGCCCCCATGAGCAGTTCTTC. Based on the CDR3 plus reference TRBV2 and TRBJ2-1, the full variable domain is EPEVTQTPSHQVTQMGQEVILRCVPISNHLYFYWYRQILGQKVEFLVSFYNNEISEKSEIFDDQFSVERPDGSNFTLKIRSTKLEDSAMYFCASSDRAGPHEQFFGPGTRLTVL.

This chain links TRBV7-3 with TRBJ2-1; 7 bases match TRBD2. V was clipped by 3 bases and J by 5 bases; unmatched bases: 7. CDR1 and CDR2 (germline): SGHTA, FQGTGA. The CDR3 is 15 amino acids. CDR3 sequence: CASSFGVTSDNEQFF. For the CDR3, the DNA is TGTGCCAGCAGCTTTGGTGTAACTAGCGACAATGAGCAGTTCTTC.

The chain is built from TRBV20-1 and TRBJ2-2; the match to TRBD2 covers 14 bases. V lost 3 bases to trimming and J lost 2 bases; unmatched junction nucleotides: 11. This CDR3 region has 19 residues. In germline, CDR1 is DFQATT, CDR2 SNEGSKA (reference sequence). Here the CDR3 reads CSARAPLGLAGANTGELFF. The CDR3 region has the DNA TGCAGTGCTAGGGCGCCCCTGGGACTAGCGGGGGCCAACACCGGGGAGCTGTTTTTT.

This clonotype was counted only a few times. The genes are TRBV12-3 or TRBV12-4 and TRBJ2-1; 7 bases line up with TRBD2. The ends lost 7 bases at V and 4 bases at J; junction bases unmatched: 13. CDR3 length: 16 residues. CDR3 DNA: TGTGCCAGCACCCCCTTGGGGCGGGAGAAATACAATGAGCAGTTCTTC. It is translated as CASTPLGREKYNEQFF.

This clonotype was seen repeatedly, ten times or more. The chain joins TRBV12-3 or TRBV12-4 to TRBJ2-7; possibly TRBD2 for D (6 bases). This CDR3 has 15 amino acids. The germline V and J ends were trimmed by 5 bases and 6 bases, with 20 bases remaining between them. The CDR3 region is CASSPHPTGEFEQYF. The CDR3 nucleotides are TGTGCCAGCAGTCCCCACCCCACGGGGGAATTCGAGCAGTACTTC.

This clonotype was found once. CDR3 sequence (DNA): TGTGCCAGCAGCGGAAGACAGGGAGGGTCACCCCTCCACTTT. Translated: CASSGRQGGSPLHF. The rearrangement links TRBV7-6 to TRBJ1-6; 7 bases line up with TRBD1. Germline CDR1 reads SGHVS; CDR2 reads FNYEAQ. The junction had 8 bases not matched to a gene; V was cut back by 5 bases and J by 10 bases. The length of the CDR3 is 14 residues.

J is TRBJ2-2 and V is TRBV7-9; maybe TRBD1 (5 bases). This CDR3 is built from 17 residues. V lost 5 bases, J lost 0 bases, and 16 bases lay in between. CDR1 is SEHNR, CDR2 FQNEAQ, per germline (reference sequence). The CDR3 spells CASSARIRGTNTGELFF. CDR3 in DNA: TGTGCCAGCAGCGCAAGGATAAGGGGAACGAACACCGGGGAGCTGTTTTTT. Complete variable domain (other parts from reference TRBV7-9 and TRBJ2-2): DTGVSQNPRHKITKRGQNVTFRCDPISEHNRLYWYRQTLGQGPEFLTYFQNEAQLEKSRLLSDRFSAERPKGSFSTLEIQRTEQGDSAMYLCASSARIRGTNTGELFFGEGSRLTVL.

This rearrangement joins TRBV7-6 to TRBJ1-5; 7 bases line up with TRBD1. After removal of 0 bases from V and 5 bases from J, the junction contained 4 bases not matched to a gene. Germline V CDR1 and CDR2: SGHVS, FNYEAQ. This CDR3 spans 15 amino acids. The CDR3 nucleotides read TGTGCCAGCAGCTTAGCAGCAGGGGGAGATCAGCCCCAGCATTTT. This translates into CASSLAAGGDQPQHF.

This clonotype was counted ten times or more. The CDR3 sequence is CATSAGGPQHF. The CDR3 nucleotides read TGTGCCACCAGTGCCGGTGGGCCCCAGCATTTT. The chain is built from TRBV24-1 and TRBJ1-5, with D unresolved. The CDR3 length is 11 residues. Between the trimmed V and J ends, which lost 5 bases and 9 bases, there was a span of 7 bases. The V gene's germline CDR1 is KGHDR and CDR2 SFDVKD.

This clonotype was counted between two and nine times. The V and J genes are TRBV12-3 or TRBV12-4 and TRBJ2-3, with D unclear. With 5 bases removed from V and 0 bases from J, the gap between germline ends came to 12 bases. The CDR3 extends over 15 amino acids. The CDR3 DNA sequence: TGTGCCAGCAGTGAAGGTGACCAGAGCACAGATACGCAGTATTTT. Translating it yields CASSEGDQSTDTQYF.

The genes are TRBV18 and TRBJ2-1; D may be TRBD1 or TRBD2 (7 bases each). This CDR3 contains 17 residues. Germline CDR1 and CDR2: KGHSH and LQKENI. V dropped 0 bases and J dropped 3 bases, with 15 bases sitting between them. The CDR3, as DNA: TGTGCCAGCTCACCACCGGCGGGGGACAGCGTCTACAATGAGCAGTTCTTC. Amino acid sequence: CASSPPAGDSVYNEQFF.

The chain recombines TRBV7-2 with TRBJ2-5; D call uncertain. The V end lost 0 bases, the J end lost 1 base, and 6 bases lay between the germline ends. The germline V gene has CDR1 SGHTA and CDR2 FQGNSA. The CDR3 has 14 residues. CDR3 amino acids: CASSLAASQETQYF. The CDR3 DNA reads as TGTGCCAGCAGCTTAGCGGCTAGCCAAGAGACCCAGTACTTC.

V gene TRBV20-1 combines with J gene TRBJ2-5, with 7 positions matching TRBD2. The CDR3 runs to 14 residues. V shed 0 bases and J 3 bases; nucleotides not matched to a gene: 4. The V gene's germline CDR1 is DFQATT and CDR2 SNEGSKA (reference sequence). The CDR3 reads CSARDLAGEETQYF. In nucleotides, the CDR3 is TGCAGTGCTAGAGATTTGGCGGGAGAAGAGACCCAGTACTTC.